This paragraph covers one T cell receptor (beta chain) sequence. Its binding antigen is unknown. No clone much larger than this one lies a single base away; base qualities are absent. This entry comes from a study of blood T cell repertoires in COVID-19 (dated by TCRdb to 2020 to 2021). In the study overall: Collaborator samples came from the United States, Italy and Spain and covered acute and convalescent phases of COVID-19. The material from the prospective study consisted of cDNA or gDNA derived from T cells, B-cell-depleted T cells, or PBMCs. The dataset comprised deeply sampled blood TCRbeta repertoires from subjects exposed to, actively infected with, or recovered from COVID-19. The repertoires were made available in a free public database intended to serve as a resource for research on the immune response to SARS-CoV-2. Samples were obtained from the ongoing ImmuneRACE study (first 160 participants) and from 1,254 subjects provided by 6 global collaborators. Nearly every sample came with metadata listing a de-identified subject ID, COVID-19 status, age in years and sex. HLA class I and class II types, where available, came from metadata supplied by the sample provider rather than from assay-based typing.

The immunoSEQ Assay, a bias-controlled multiplex PCR, was used to amplify TCRbeta CDR3 regions from genomic DNA. For the original study's pipeline: Nucleated cell counts per sample were estimated from amplification of reference gene primers within the assay. To quantify the absolute abundance of each unique TCRbeta CDR3 rearrangement, sequence reads were collapsed and filtered. For each sample, productive Simpson clonality was calculated by taking the square root of Simpson's diversity index across productive rearrangements. In TCRdb, the immuneACCESS table is reduced to in-frame sequences with V and J assigned. These tables do not hold every clone; where another copy was compared, an unresolved V gene accounts for under half, and the others remain unexplained. V and J calls and clone size are given by that table; D and trimming were obtained from the DNA. The sample table shows fewer than 400,000 clones, and roughly 90% are seen once. Together, the top ten hold 1.8% of the sample.

According to the germline V gene (reference sequence), CDR1 reads LGHDT and CDR2 reads YNNKEL. V gives up 4 bases and J gives up 8 bases, and the segment between their germline ends measures 11 bases. The CDR3 spans 13 residues, from the cysteine through the phenylalanine. Just the 39-base CDR3 DNA is kept, in frame starting at base 1. The full study reports these points: Clinical and demographic metadata were provided uncurated, with the amount varying by source and participant.

One collaborating source in Seattle enrolled patients during active infection and followed them longitudinally through the course of disease. Whole blood was collected in K2EDTA tubes by collaborating institutions according to the institutions' own protocols. For TCRbeta analysis, collaborators shipped samples in one of three forms: frozen whole blood, isolated PBMCs, or DNA extracted from either of those sample types. The V and J genes are TRBV3-1 (or the pseudogene TRBV3-2) and TRBJ1-4; no D gene can be assigned with confidence. The TCR sequence derives from a woman in her twenties or thirties with COVID-19, enrolled during active disease. Sequencing was performed on peripheral blood. The nucleotides are TGTGCCAGCAGCCGCCTTTCCGGGGAAAAACTGTTTTTT. Translated, it reads CASSRLSGEKLFF.